These 5 T cell receptor beta chains originate from one sample sequenced in a study of cytomegalovirus exposure and HLA in healthy donors. The primer mix had 60 Vbeta and 13 Jbeta primers. Assay used: immunoSEQ multiplex PCR; TCRdb lists only in-frame clones, some missing. The table lists some 89,000 clones, around 85% of them singletons. The sample was PBMCs. The source of these receptors is a man aged 35 to 55 in good health and CMV-seropositive.

Notes on this clone: The junction departs from the called germline gene at one end, perhaps through a read error. This chain uses TRBV28 with TRBJ1-4; no clear D. Per the germline V gene, CDR1 is MDHEN and CDR2 is SYDVKM. The length of the CDR3 is 14 residues. The CDR3 reads CASRTGEGNEELFF. The CDR3 DNA reads as TGTGCCAGCAGAACGGGAGAGGGAAATGAAGAACTGTTTTTT.

The chain has TRBV19 and TRBJ1-1; 8 nucleotides align to TRBD1. CDR1 LNHDA and CDR2 SQIVND come from the germline V gene (reference sequence). J lost 4 bases, V lost 5 bases, and 15 bases had no gene match. This CDR3 region has 17 residues. The CDR3 DNA sequence: TGTGCCAGTAGTCATCTCCCTGGACAGGGACTCTCCACTGAAGCTTTCTTT. Encoded protein: CASSHLPGQGLSTEAFF.

This chain connects TRBV5-1 to TRBJ1-1; no clear D. The length of the CDR3 is 15 residues. Trimming cost V 4 bases and J 0 bases, with 13 bases left between them. In germline, CDR1 is SGHRS, CDR2 YFSETQ. Here the CDR3 DNA reads TGCGCCAGCAGCGAGGATGCCACGATGAACACTGAAGCTTTCTTT. It translates to CASSEDATMNTEAFF.

The chain joins TRBV19 to TRBJ2-3, with 11 bases identical to TRBD2. CDR3 length: 17 residues. The germline V gene encodes CDR1 LNHDA and CDR2 SQIVND (reference sequence). Losses at the gene ends were 4 bases for V and 0 bases for J; bases not matched to a gene: 6. The CDR3 loop is CASSSLAGGPSTDTQYF. The DNA of the CDR3 is TGTGCCAGTAGTAGCCTAGCGGGAGGCCCTAGCACAGATACGCAGTATTTT.

This chain links TRBV19 with TRBJ2-3; the D is unclear. Trimming took off 3 bases at V and 0 bases at J, with 10 bases between the two ends. CDR1 is LNHDA and CDR2 is SQIVND in the germline V gene (reference sequence). The CDR3 is 15 residues long. The CDR3 here is CASSISPTSTDTQYF. The CDR3 bases are TGTGCCAGTAGTATTTCGCCCACTAGCACAGATACGCAGTATTTT.